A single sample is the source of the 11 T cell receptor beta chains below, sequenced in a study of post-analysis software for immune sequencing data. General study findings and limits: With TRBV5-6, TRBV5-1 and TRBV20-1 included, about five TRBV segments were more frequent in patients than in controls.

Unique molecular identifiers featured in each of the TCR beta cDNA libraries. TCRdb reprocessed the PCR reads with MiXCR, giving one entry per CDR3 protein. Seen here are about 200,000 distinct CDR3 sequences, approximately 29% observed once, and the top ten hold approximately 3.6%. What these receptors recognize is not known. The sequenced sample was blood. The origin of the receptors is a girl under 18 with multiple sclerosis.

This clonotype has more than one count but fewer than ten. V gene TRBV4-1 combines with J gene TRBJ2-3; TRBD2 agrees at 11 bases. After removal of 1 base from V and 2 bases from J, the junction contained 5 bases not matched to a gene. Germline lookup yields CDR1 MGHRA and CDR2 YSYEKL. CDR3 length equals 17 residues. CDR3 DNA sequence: TGCGCCAGCAGCCAAGGGGTACTAGCGGGGGTCACAGATACGCAGTATTTT. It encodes CASSQGVLAGVTDTQYF.

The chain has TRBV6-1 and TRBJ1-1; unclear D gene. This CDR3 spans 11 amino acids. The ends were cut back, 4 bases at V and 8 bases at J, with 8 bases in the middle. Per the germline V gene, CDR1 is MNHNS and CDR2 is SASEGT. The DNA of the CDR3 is TGTGCCAGCAGTGCCTCGCGCGAAGCTTTCTTT. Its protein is CASSASREAFF.

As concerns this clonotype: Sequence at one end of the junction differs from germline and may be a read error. CDR3 protein: CAGSLGSSYEQYF. The CDR3 bases are TGCGCCGGCAGCTTGGGCAGTTCCTACGAGCAGTACTTC. The genes are TRBV5-1 and TRBJ2-7; the D is unclear. Germline CDR1 is SGHRS and CDR2 is YFSETQ. The CDR3 is 13 residues long.

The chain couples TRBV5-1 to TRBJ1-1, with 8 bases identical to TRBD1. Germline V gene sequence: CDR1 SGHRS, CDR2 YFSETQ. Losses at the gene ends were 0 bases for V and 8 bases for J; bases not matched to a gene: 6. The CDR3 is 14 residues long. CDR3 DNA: TGCGCCAGCAGCTTGGGGGCCCGGGACAGGGAAGCTTTCTTT. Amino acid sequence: CASSLGARDREAFF. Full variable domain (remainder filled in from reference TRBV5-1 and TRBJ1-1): KAGVTQTPRYLIKTRGQQVTLSCSPISGHRSVSWYQQTPGQGLQFLFEYFSETQRNKGNFPGRFSGRQFSNSRSEMNVSTLELGDSALYLCASSLGARDREAFFGQGTRLTVV.

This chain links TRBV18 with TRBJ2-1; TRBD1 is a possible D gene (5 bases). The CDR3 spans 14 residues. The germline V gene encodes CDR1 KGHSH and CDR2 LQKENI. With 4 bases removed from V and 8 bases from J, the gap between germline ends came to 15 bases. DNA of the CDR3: TGTGCCAGCTCACTGGTCAGGGTGGTGGATGAGCAGTTCTTC. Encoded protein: CASSLVRVVDEQFF.

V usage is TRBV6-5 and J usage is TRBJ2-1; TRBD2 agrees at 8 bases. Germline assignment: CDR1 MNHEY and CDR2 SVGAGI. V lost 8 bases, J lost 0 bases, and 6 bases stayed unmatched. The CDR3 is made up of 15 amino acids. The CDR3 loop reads CASGIAGSSYNEQFF. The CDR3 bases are TGTGCCAGCGGAATAGCGGGGAGCTCCTACAATGAGCAGTTCTTC.

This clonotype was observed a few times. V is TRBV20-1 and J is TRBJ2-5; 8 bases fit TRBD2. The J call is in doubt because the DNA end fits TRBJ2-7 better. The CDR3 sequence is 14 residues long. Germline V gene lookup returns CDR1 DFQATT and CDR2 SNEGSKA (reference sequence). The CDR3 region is CSARVSGGGGEQYF. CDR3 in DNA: TGCAGTGCTAGAGTGTCGGGGGGGGGTGGCGAGCAGTACTTC.

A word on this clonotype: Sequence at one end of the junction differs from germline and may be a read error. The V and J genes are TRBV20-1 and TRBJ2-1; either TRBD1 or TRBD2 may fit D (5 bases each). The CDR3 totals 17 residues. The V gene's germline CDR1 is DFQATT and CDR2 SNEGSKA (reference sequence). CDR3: CGASRAGARASYNEQFF. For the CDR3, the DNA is TGTGGTGCTAGCCGCGCCGGGGCCAGAGCGTCCTACAATGAGCAGTTCTTC.

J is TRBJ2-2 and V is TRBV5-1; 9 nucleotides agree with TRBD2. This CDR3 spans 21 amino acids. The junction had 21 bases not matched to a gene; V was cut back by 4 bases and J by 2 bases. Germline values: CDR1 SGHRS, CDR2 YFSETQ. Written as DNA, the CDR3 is TGCGCCAGCAGCCCGCTCTTGACTAGCGGCACGAGGGGGGCAAACACCGGGGAGCTGTTTTTT. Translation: CASSPLLTSGTRGANTGELFF.

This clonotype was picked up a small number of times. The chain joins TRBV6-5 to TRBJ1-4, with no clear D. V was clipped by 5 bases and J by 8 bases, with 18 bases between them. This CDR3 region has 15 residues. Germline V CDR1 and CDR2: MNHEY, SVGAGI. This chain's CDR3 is CASSKSAAEQEKLFF. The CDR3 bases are TGTGCCAGCAGTAAATCCGCCGCAGAACAAGAAAAACTGTTTTTT.

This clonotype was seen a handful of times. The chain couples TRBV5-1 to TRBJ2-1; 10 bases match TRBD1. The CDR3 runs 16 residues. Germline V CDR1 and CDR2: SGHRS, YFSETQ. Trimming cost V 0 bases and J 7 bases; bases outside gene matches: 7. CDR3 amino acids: CASSLAGQGVLNEQFF. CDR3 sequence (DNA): TGCGCCAGCAGCTTGGCCGGACAGGGGGTTTTGAATGAGCAGTTCTTC.